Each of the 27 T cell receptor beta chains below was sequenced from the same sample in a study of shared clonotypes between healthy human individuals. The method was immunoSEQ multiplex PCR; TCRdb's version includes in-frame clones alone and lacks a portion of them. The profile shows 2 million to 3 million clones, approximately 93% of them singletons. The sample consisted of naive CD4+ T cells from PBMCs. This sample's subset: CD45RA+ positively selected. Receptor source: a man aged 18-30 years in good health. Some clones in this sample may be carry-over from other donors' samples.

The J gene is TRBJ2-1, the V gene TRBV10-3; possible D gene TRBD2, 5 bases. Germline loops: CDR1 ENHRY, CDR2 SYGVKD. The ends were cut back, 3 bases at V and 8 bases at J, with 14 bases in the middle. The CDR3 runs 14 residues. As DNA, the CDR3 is TGTGCCATCAGTGAAGGAGACTATTTGGATGAGCAGTTCTTC. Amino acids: CAISEGDYLDEQFF.

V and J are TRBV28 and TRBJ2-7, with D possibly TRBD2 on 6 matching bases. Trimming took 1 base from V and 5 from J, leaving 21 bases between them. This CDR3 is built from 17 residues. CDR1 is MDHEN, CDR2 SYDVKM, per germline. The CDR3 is CASSLLLEGGEKDEQYF. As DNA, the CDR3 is TGTGCCAGCAGTTTATTATTAGAGGGCGGGGAGAAGGACGAGCAGTACTTC.

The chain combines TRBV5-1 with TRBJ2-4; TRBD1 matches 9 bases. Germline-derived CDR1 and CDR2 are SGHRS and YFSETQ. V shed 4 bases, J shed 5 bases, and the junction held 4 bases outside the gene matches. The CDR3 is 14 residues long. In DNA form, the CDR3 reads TGCGCCAGCAGCACCGGGACAGGGCAAAACATTCAGTACTTC. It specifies CASSTGTGQNIQYF. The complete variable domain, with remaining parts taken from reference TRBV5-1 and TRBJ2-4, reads KAGVTQTPRYLIKTRGQQVTLSCSPISGHRSVSWYQQTPGQGLQFLFEYFSETQRNKGNFPGRFSGRQFSNSRSEMNVSTLELGDSALYLCASSTGTGQNIQYFGAGTRLSVL.

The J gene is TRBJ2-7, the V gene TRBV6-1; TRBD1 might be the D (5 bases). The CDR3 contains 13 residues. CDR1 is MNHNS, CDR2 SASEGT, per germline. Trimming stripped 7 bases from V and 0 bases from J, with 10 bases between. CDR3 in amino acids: CASKGLSSYEQYF. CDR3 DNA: TGTGCCAGCAAGGGGCTCTCCTCCTACGAGCAGTACTTC.

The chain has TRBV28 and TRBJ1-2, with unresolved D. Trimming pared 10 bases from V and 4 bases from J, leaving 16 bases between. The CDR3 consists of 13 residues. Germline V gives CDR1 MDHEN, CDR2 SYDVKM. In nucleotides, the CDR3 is TGTGCCATTAGAGACGAGGCAGCCTATGGCTACACCTTC. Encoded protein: CAIRDEAAYGYTF.

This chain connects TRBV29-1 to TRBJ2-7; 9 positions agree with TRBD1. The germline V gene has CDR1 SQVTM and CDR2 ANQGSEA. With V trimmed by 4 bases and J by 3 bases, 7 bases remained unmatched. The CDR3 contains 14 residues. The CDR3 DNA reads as TGCAGCGTTGTTCGTGAGACAGGGGGCTACGAGCAGTACTTC. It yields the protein CSVVRETGGYEQYF.

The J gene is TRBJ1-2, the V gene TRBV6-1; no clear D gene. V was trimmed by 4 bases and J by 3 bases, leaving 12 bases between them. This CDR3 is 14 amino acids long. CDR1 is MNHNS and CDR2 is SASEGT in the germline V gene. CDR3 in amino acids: CASSADRRHYGYTF. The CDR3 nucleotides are TGTGCCAGCAGTGCGGACCGGAGGCACTATGGCTACACCTTC.

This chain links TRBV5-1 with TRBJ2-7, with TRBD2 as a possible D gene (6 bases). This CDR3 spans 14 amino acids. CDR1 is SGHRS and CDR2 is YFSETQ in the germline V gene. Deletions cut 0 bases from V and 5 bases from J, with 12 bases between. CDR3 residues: CASSLGQGLDEQYF. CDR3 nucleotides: TGCGCCAGCAGCTTGGGCCAGGGACTCGACGAGCAGTACTTC. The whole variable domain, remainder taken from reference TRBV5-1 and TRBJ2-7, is KAGVTQTPRYLIKTRGQQVTLSCSPISGHRSVSWYQQTPGQGLQFLFEYFSETQRNKGNFPGRFSGRQFSNSRSEMNVSTLELGDSALYLCASSLGQGLDEQYFGPGTRLTVT.

CDR3 DNA: TGTGCCAGCTCACCTCTCGCAGGGGGCGCTAGGACTGAAGCTTTCTTT. Translating it yields CASSPLAGGARTEAFF. The chain carries TRBV18 and TRBJ1-1; 8 bases align to TRBD1. The CDR3 has 16 residues. The germline CDR1 and CDR2 sequences are KGHSH and LQKENI. The junction had 11 bases not matched to a gene; V was cut back by 3 bases and J by 5 bases.

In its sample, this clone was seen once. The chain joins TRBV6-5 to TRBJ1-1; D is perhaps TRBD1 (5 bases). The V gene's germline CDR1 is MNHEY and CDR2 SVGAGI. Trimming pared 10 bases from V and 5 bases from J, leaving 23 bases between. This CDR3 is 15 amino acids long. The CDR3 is CATRQAGLTWTEAFF. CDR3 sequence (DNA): TGTGCCACCCGCCAGGCGGGGCTAACATGGACTGAAGCTTTCTTT.

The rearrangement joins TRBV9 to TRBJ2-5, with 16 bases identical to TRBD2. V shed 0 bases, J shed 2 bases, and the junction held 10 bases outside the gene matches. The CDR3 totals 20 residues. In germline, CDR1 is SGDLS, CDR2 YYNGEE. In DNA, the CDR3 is TGTGCCAGCAGCGTAGAGGGACTAGCGGGAGGGCCGATGGGGCAAGAGACCCAGTACTTC. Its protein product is CASSVEGLAGGPMGQETQYF.

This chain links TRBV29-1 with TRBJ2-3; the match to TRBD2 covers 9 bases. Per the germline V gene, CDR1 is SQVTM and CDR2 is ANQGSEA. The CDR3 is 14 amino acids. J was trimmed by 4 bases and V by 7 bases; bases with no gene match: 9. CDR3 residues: CSAEAGGGSDTQYF. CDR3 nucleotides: TGCAGCGCCGAAGCGGGGGGTGGTTCAGATACGCAGTATTTT.

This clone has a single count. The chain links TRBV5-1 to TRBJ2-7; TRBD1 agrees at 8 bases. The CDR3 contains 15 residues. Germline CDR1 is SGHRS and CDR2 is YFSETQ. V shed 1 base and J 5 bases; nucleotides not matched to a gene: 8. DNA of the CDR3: TGCGCCAGCAGCTTGAGGTCTGACAGGGGCGACGAGCAGTACTTC. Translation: CASSLRSDRGDEQYF. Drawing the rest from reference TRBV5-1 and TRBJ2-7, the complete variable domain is KAGVTQTPRYLIKTRGQQVTLSCSPISGHRSVSWYQQTPGQGLQFLFEYFSETQRNKGNFPGRFSGRQFSNSRSEMNVSTLELGDSALYLCASSLRSDRGDEQYFGPGTRLTVT.

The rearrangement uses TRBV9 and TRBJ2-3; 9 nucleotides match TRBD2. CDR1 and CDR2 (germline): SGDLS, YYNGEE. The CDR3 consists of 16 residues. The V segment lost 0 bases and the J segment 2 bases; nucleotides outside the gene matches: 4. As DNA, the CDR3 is TGTGCCAGCAGCGTAGCTAGCGGGACATCCACAGATACGCAGTATTTT. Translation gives CASSVASGTSTDTQYF.

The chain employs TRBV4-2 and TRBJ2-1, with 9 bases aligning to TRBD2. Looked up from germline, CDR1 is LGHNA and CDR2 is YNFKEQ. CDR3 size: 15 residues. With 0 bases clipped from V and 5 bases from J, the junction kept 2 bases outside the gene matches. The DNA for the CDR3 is TGTGCCAGCAGCCAAGATATAGCGGGAGACAATGAGCAGTTCTTC. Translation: CASSQDIAGDNEQFF.

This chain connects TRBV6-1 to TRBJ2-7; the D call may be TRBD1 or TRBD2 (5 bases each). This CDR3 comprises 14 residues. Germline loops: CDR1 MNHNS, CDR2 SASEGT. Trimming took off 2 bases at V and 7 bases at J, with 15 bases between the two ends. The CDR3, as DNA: TGTGCCAGCAGTGAATCCCGGGGCAGGCGGGAGCAGTACTTC. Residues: CASSESRGRREQYF.

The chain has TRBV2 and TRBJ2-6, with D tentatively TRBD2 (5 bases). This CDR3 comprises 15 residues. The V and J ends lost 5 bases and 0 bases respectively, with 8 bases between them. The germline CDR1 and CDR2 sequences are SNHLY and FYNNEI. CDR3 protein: CASSPGISGANVLTF. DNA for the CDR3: TGTGCCAGCAGTCCGGGGATCTCTGGGGCCAACGTCCTGACTTTC.

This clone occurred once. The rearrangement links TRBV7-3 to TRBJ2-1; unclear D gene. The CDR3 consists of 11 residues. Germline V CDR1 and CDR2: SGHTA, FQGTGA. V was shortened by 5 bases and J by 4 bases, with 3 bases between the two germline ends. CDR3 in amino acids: CASSRYNEQFF. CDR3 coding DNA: TGTGCCAGCAGCAGATACAATGAGCAGTTCTTC.

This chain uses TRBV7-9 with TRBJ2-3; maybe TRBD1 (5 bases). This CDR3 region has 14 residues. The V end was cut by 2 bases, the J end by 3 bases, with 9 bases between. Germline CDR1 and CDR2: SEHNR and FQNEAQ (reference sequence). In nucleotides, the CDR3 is TGTGCCAGCAGCTTACGACAGATTACAGATACGCAGTATTTT. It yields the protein CASSLRQITDTQYF.

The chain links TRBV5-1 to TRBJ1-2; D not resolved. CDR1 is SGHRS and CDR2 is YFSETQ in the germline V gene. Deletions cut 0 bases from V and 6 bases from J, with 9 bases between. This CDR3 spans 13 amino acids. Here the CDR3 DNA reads TGCGCCAGCAGCTTGGCCCCGCTGAATGGCTACACCTTC. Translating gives CASSLAPLNGYTF.

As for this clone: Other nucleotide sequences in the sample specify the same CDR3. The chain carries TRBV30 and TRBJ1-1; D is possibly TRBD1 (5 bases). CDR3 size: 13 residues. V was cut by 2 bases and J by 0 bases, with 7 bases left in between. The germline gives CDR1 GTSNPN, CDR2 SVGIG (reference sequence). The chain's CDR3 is CAWSRGMNTEAFF. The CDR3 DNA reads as TGTGCCTGGAGTCGGGGGATGAACACTGAAGCTTTCTTT.

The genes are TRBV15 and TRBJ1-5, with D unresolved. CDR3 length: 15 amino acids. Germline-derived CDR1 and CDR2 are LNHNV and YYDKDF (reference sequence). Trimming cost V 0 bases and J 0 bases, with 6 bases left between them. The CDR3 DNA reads TGTGCCACCAGCAGAGATCTCGATAGCAATCAGCCCCAGCATTTT. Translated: CATSRDLDSNQPQHF.

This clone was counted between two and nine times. The CDR3 coding sequence is TGTGCCTGGAGTACCAGGGCTGGGAATGAAAAACTGTTTTTT. Residues: CAWSTRAGNEKLFF. V is TRBV30 and J is TRBJ1-4; possibly TRBD1 for D (5 bases). The CDR3 covers 14 residues. V dropped 2 bases and J dropped 5 bases, with 12 bases sitting between them. Per germline, CDR1 GTSNPN and CDR2 SVGIG (reference sequence).

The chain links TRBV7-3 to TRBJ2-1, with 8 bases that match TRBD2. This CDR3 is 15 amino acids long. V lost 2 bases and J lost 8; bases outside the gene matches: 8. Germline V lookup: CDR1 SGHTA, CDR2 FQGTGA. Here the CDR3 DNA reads TGTGCCAGCAGCTTAGAAAGCGGGAGTATTTATGAGCAGTTCTTC. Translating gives CASSLESGSIYEQFF.

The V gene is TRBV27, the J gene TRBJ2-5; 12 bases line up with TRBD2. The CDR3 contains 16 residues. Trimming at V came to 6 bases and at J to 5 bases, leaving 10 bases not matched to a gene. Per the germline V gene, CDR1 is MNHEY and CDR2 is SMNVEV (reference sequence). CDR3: CASSQLAGGRRETQYF. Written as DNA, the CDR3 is TGTGCCAGCAGCCAACTAGCGGGAGGACGGCGGGAGACCCAGTACTTC.

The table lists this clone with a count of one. The CDR3 region has the DNA TGTGCCAGCAGCGCCAACAGGGAGTACACTGAAGCTTTCTTT. It yields the protein CASSANREYTEAFF. The gene calls are TRBV5-4 and TRBJ1-1; tentative D call: TRBD1 (6 bases). V lost 4 bases to trimming and J lost 3 bases, with 13 bases between them. CDR1 is SGHNT, CDR2 YYREEE, per germline (reference sequence). The CDR3 loop spans 14 amino acids.

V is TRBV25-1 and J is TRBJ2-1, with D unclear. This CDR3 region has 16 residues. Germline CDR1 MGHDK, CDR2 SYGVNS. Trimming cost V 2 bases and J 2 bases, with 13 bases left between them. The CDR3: CASSEEANRAYNEQFF. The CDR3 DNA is TGTGCCAGCAGTGAAGAGGCGAACCGGGCCTACAATGAGCAGTTCTTC.